Listed below are T cell receptor beta chains from one sample, sequenced in a study of cytomegalovirus exposure and HLA in healthy donors. Assay: immunoSEQ multiplex PCR; the TCRdb copy retains only in-frame clones and omits some. This sample yields 200,000 or so clones, of which 65% to 90% are seen a single time; around 15% belongs to the top ten. Sequencing was done on a sample of PBMCs. These receptors all come from a woman aged 25 to 45 in good health and CMV-seropositive. Both conserved end residues are trimmed from each CDR3. The order of the fields is V gene, D gene, CDR3 protein. A D gene is named only where the DNA matches it firmly.

V gene: TRBV19
D gene: TRBD2
CDR3 protein: ASGLAGGPGGEQY

V gene: TRBV5-1
D gene: .
CDR3 protein: ASSLVSGVTEAF

V gene: TRBV19
D gene: .
CDR3 protein: ASSIAGFAGANVLT

V gene: TRBV19
D gene: .
CDR3 protein: ASTSPQGSNQPQH

V gene: TRBV5-1
D gene: .
CDR3 protein: ASSLSGRGLNEQF

V gene: TRBV7-8
D gene: TRBD1
CDR3 protein: ASSLAGTGGTEAF

V gene: TRBV25-1
D gene: TRBD1
CDR3 protein: ASSGPGGRETQY

V gene: TRBV10-3
D gene: .
CDR3 protein: AISGTGVETQY

V gene: TRBV18
D gene: TRBD2
CDR3 protein: ASSPYLAAREIYEQY

V gene: TRBV28
D gene: .
CDR3 protein: ASSGHYEQY

V gene: TRBV5-4
D gene: .
CDR3 protein: ASSFQHSTDTQY

V gene: TRBV29-1
D gene: .
CDR3 protein: SVEFWTETGELF

V gene: TRBV10-2
D gene: TRBD2
CDR3 protein: ASSLAGGPYEQF

V gene: TRBV19
D gene: TRBD1
CDR3 protein: ATNRQGAGNQPQH

V gene: TRBV19
D gene: TRBD1
CDR3 protein: ASSIDRTGLRYT

V gene: TRBV21-1
D gene: .
CDR3 protein: ASSRTVSTDTQY

V gene: TRBV19
D gene: .
CDR3 protein: ASREGWFGNGDSGYT

V gene: TRBV28
D gene: .
CDR3 protein: ASSLSLGAGRNTEAF

V gene: TRBV12-5
D gene: TRBD2
CDR3 protein: ASGLTTGTSGTYEQY

V gene: TRBV6-1
D gene: TRBD1
CDR3 protein: ASSALTGLGMNTEAF

V gene: TRBV28
D gene: .
CDR3 protein: AGSSPPLGTEAF

V gene: TRBV4-2
D gene: .
CDR3 protein: ASSQEEISYNEQF

V gene: TRBV6-1
D gene: TRBD1
CDR3 protein: ASSSGGIGYT

V gene: TRBV11-3
D gene: .
CDR3 protein: ASSLDSTYEQY

V gene: TRBV9
D gene: .
CDR3 protein: ASSAPGQGGPLNTEAF

V gene: TRBV28
D gene: .
CDR3 protein: ASSYQGMNTEAF

V gene: TRBV28
D gene: .
CDR3 protein: ASSLLREKLF

V gene: TRBV27
D gene: .
CDR3 protein: ASSLGGSGYNEQF

V gene: TRBV28
D gene: TRBD1
CDR3 protein: ASRLSGIDREGNQPQH

V gene: TRBV27
D gene: .
CDR3 protein: ASSLSGEGWGGYT

V gene: TRBV9
D gene: .
CDR3 protein: ASSVGRVPYGYT

V gene: TRBV27
D gene: .
CDR3 protein: ASSLKTPTAETQY

V gene: TRBV18
D gene: .
CDR3 protein: ASSPFQGSYEQY

V gene: TRBV6-5
D gene: TRBD1
CDR3 protein: ASSTTGDEQY

V gene: TRBV29-1
D gene: TRBD2
CDR3 protein: SGGREGYNEQF

V gene: TRBV5-1
D gene: TRBD1
CDR3 protein: ASSGKTGIGTEAF

V gene: TRBV6-6
D gene: TRBD1
CDR3 protein: ASSYSAGGGNEQF

V gene: TRBV28
D gene: .
CDR3 protein: ASTGERSEQY

V gene: TRBV7-2
D gene: .
CDR3 protein: ASSLNVAIYEQY

V gene: TRBV27
D gene: .
CDR3 protein: ASSLSGPYGYT